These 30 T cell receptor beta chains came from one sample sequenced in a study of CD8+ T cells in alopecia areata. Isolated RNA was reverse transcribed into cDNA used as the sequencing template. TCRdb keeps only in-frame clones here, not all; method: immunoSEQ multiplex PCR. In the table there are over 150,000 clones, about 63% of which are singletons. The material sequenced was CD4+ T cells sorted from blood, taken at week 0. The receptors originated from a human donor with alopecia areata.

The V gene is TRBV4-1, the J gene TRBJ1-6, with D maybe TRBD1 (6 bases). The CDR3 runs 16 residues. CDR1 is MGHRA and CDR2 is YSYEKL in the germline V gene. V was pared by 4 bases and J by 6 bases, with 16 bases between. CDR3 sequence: CASSRGETGSNSPLHF. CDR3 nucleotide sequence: TGCGCCAGCAGCCGGGGAGAGACAGGTAGTAATTCACCCCTCCACTTT.

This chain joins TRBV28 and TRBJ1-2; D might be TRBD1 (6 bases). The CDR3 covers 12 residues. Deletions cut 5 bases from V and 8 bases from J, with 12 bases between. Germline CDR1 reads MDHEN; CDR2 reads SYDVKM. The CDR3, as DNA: TGTGCCAGCAGTCTAACAGGGATCGGCTACACCTTC. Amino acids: CASSLTGIGYTF.

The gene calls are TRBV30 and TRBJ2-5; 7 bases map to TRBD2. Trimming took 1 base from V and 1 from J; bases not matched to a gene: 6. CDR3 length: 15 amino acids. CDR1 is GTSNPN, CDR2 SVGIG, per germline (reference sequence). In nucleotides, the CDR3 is TGTGCCTGGAGTGCTCAGAGGACTAGCCAAGAGACCCAGTACTTC. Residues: CAWSAQRTSQETQYF.

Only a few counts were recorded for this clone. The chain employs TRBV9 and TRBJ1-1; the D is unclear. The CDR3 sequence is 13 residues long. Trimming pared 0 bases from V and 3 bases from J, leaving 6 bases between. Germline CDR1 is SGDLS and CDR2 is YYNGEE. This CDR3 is CASSVVEDTEAFF. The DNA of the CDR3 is TGTGCCAGCAGCGTAGTTGAGGACACTGAAGCTTTCTTT.

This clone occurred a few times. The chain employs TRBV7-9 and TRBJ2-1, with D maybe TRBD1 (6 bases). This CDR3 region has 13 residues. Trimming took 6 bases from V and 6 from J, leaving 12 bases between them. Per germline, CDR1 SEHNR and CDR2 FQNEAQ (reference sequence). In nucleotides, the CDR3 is TGTGCCAGCAGTTTGGACAGCCGCAATGAGCAGTTCTTC. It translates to CASSLDSRNEQFF.

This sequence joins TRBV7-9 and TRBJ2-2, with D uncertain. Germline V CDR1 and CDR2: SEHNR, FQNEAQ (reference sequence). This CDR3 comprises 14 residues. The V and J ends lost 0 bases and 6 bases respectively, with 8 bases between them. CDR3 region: CASSLARLAGELFF. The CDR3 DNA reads TGTGCCAGCAGCTTAGCTCGTCTGGCCGGGGAGCTGTTTTTT. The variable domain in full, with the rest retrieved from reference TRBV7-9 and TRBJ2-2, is DTGVSQNPRHKITKRGQNVTFRCDPISEHNRLYWYRQTLGQGPEFLTYFQNEAQLEKSRLLSDRFSAERPKGSFSTLEIQRTEQGDSAMYLCASSLARLAGELFFGEGSRLTVL.

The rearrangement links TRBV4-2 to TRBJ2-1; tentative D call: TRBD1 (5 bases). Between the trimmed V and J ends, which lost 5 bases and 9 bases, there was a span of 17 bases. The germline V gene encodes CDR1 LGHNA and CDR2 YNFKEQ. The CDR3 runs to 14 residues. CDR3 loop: CASSFGRGRSEQFF. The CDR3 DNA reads TGTGCCAGCAGCTTCGGAAGGGGTCGTAGTGAGCAGTTCTTC.

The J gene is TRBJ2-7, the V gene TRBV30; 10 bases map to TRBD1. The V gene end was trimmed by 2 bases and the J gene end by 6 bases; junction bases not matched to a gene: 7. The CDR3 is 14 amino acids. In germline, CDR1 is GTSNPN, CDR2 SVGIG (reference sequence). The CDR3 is CAWSTGTGAVEQYF. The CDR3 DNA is TGTGCCTGGAGTACCGGGACAGGGGCTGTCGAGCAGTACTTC.

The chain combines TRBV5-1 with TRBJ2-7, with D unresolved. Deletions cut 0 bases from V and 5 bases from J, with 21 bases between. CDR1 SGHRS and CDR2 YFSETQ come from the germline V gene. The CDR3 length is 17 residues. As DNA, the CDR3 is TGCGCCAGCAGCTTGGGGGCCGGTATTGAGTCCGGCAACGAGCAGTACTTC. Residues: CASSLGAGIESGNEQYF. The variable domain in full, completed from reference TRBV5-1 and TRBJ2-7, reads KAGVTQTPRYLIKTRGQQVTLSCSPISGHRSVSWYQQTPGQGLQFLFEYFSETQRNKGNFPGRFSGRQFSNSRSEMNVSTLELGDSALYLCASSLGAGIESGNEQYFGPGTRLTVT.

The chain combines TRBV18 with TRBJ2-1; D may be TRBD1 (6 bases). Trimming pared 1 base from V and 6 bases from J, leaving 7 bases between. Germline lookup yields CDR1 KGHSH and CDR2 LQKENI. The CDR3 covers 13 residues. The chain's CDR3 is CASSPRQANEQFF. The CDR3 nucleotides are TGTGCCAGCTCACCACGACAGGCCAATGAGCAGTTCTTC.

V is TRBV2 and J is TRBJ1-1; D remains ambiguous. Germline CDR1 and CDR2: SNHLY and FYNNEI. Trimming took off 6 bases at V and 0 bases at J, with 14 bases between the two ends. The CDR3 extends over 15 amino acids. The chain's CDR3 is CASRFRRVMNTEAFF. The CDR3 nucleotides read TGTGCCAGCAGATTTCGGAGGGTCATGAACACTGAAGCTTTCTTT.

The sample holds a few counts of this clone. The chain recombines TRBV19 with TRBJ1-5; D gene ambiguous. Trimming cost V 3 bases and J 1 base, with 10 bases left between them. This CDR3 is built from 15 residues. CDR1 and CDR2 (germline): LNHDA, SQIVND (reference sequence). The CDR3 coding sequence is TGTGCCAGTAGTATCATCCCGATGAGCAATCAGCCCCAGCATTTT. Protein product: CASSIIPMSNQPQHF.

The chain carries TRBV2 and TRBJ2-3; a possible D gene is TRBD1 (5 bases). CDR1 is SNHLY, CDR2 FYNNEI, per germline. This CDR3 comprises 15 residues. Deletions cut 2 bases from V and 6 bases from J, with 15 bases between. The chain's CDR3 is CASSESGQGWDTQYF. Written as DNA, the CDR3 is TGTGCCAGCAGTGAAAGTGGGCAGGGCTGGGATACGCAGTATTTT.

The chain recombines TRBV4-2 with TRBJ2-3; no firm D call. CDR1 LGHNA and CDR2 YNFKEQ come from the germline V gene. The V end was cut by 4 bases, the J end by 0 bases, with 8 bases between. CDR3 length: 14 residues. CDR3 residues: CASSPETSTDTQYF. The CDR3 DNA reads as TGTGCCAGCAGCCCCGAGACTAGCACAGATACGCAGTATTTT.

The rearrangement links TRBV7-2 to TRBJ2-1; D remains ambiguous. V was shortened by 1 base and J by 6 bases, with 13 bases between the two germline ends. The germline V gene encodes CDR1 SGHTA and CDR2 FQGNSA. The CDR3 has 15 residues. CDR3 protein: CASSLVYSIGNEQFF. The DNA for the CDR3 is TGTGCCAGCAGCTTAGTATACTCAATCGGCAATGAGCAGTTCTTC.

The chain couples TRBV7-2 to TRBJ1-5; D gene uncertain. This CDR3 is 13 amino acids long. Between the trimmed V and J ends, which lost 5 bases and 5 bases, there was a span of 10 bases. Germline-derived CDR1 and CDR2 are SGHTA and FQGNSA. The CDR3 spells CASSTSLDQPQHF. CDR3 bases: TGTGCCAGCAGCACTAGCCTGGATCAGCCCCAGCATTTT.

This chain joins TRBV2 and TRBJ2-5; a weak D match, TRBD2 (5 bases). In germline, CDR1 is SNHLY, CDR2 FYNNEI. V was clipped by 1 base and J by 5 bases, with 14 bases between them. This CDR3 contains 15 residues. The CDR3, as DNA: TGTGCCAGCAGTGAAGGGATAGCGAATACGGAGACCCAGTACTTC. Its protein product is CASSEGIANTETQYF.

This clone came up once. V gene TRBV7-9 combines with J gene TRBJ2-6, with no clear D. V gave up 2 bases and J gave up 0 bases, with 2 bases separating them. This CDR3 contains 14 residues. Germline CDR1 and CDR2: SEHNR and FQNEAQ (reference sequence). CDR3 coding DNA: TGTGCCAGCAGCTTATCCTCTGGGGCCAACGTCCTGACTTTC. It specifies CASSLSSGANVLTF.

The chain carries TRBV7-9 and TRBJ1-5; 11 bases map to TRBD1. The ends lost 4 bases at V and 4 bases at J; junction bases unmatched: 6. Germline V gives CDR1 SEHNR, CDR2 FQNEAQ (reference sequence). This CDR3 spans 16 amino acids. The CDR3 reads CASSSSDRGLNQPQHF. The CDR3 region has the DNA TGTGCCAGCAGCTCCTCGGACAGGGGGCTTAATCAGCCCCAGCATTTT.

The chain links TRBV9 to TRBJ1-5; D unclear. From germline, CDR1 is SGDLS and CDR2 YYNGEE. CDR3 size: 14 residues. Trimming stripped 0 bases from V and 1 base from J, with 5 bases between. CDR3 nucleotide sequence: TGTGCCAGCAGCGTAGGGGTGAGCAATCAGCCCCAGCATTTT. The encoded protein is CASSVGVSNQPQHF.

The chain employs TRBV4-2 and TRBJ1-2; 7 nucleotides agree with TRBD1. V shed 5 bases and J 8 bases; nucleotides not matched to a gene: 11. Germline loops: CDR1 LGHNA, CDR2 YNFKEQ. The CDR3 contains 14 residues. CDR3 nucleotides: TGTGCCAGCAGCTCCGAAGACAGGGCGAACGGCTACACCTTC. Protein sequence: CASSSEDRANGYTF.

Here the CDR3 reads CASSLSGTGNYGYTF. CDR3 bases: TGTGCCAGCAGCTTATCCGGGACAGGGAACTATGGCTACACCTTC. The rearrangement links TRBV7-9 to TRBJ1-2; 9 nucleotides agree with TRBD1. The junction had 3 bases not matched to a gene; V was cut back by 2 bases and J by 2 bases. Germline CDR1 and CDR2: SEHNR and FQNEAQ (reference sequence). This CDR3 is built from 15 residues.

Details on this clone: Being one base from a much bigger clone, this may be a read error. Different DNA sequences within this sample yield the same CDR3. The CDR3 bases are TGTGCCAGTAGTTCGCAGAGAACCTACGAGCAGTACTTC. This encodes CASSSQRTYEQYF. The chain combines TRBV19 with TRBJ2-7, with unresolved D. From germline, CDR1 is LNHDA and CDR2 SQIVND (reference sequence). Trimming left V 5 bases short and J 2 bases short, with 10 bases between. The CDR3 has 13 residues.

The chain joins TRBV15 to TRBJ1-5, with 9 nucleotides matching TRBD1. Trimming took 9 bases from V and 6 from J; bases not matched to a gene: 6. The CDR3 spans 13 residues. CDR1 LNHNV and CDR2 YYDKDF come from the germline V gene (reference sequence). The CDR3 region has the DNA TGTGCCACTTCGGGGACAGGGCTTCAGCCCCAGCATTTT. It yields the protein CATSGTGLQPQHF.

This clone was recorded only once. The CDR3 nucleotides read TGTGCCAGCAGCCCAGGTCGGGGGGGCGTTATCACCGGGGAGCTGTTTTTT. Protein: CASSPGRGGVITGELFF. This chain uses TRBV7-7 with TRBJ2-2; 8 bases line up with TRBD2. Per germline, CDR1 SSHAT and CDR2 FNYEAQ (reference sequence). The CDR3 runs to 17 residues. Trimming at V came to 5 bases and at J to 4 bases, leaving 12 bases not matched to a gene.

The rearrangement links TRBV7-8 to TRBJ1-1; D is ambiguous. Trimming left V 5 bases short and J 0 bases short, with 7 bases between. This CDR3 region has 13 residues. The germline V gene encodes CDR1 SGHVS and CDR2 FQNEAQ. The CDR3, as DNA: TGTGCCAGCAGCAAGGGCGTGAACACTGAAGCTTTCTTT. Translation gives CASSKGVNTEAFF. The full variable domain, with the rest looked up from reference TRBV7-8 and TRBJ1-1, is GAGVSQSPRYKVAKRGQDVALRCDPISGHVSLFWYQQALGQGPEFLTYFQNEAQLDKSGLPSDRFFAERPEGSVSTLKIQRTQQEDSAVYLCASSKGVNTEAFFGQGTRLTVV.

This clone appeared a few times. CDR3 region: CASSHDRDPTLMAKNIQYF. The CDR3 DNA sequence: TGCGCCAGCAGCCATGACAGGGACCCAACCCTGATGGCCAAAAACATTCAGTACTTC. This sequence joins TRBV4-1 and TRBJ2-4; TRBD1 matches 7 bases. V gave up 3 bases and J gave up 1 base; unmatched junction bases: 15. From germline, CDR1 is MGHRA and CDR2 YSYEKL. There are 19 residues in the CDR3.

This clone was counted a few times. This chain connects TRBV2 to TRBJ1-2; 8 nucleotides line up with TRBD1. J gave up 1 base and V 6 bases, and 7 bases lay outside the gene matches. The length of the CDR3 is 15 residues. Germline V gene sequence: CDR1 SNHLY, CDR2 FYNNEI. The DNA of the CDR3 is TGTGCCAGCAGAAACCGGACAGGGATTAACTATGGCTACACCTTC. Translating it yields CASRNRTGINYGYTF.

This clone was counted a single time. CDR3 region: CASSEGSGGYEQYF. CDR3 nucleotides: TGTGCCAGCAGTGAGGGTAGCGGGGGTTACGAGCAGTACTTC. V is TRBV25-1 and J is TRBJ2-7; TRBD2 matches 9 bases. This CDR3 has 14 amino acids. Germline loops: CDR1 MGHDK, CDR2 SYGVNS. Trimming took 3 bases from V and 4 from J; bases not matched to a gene: 4.

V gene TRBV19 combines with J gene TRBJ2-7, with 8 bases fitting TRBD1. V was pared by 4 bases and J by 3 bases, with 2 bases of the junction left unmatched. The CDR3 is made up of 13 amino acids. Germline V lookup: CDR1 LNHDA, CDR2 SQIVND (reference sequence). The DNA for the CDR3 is TGTGCCAGTAGTACCGGACAGGGCTACGAGCAGTACTTC. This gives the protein CASSTGQGYEQYF.